This TCR beta chain originates from a study of vaccination effects on CD4 cells after COVID-19. This CDR3 is built from 13 residues. V dropped 6 bases and J dropped 1 base, with 9 bases sitting between them. Assay used: immunoSEQ multiplex PCR; TCRdb lists only in-frame clones, some missing. The sample yields around 16,000 clones, approximately 70% seen once. This clone was counted a single time. Its antigen is still unknown. ViraFEST used viral peptide pools to expand antigen-specific CD4+ T cells before sequencing. Once cultured for roughly ten days, the cells underwent separation to obtain CD4+ T cells. All participants had two doses of either the BNT162b2 or mRNA-1273 vaccine. Nobody among the vaccine recipients had prior SARS-CoV-2 infection (nucleocapsid antibodies were negative).

This receptor was obtained from a human donor who received a COVID-19 vaccine. V and J are TRBV12-3 or TRBV12-4 and TRBJ2-5, with D maybe TRBD2 (6 bases). Here the sequenced sample was CD4+ T cells from PBMCs cultured with SARS-CoV-2 spike peptides, taken after COVID-19 vaccination. CDR3 protein: CASSPLAQETQYF. The DNA of the CDR3 is TGTGCCAGCAGCCCACTAGCCCAAGAGACCCAGTACTTC.